The rows below give T cell receptor beta chains drawn from one sample of a study of early T cells in non-severe SARS-CoV-2 infection. TCRdb redid the calling of the 5' RACE reads with MiXCR, one entry per CDR3 protein. The sample carries some 100,000 distinct CDR3 sequences, roughly 14% recorded once. What was sequenced was whole blood. These receptors originate from an adult who was a healthcare worker with PCR-confirmed SARS-CoV-2 infection or an uninfected control (not recorded which). Each CDR3 is given with its conserved first and last residue. The D gene is left open where the match is weak. Where a row states a size, it is once, few, many or the class of an expanded clone; other rows omit it.

abundance	j_gene	v_gene	d_gene	CDR3aa	CDR3nt
NA	TRBJ1-5	TRBV3-1	NA	CASSQENQAPQHF	TGTGCCAGCAGCCAAGAAAACCAGGCGCCCCAGCATTTT
few	TRBJ2-1	TRBV3-1	TRBD1	CASSQERQGHIWNEQFF	TGTGCCAGCAGCCAAGAGCGACAGGGGCATATTTGGAATGAGCAGTTCTTC
NA	TRBJ2-5	TRBV28	TRBD1	CASSLRGLPETQYF	TGTGCCAGCAGTTTAAGGGGGCTTCCGGAGACCCAGTACTTC
NA	TRBJ1-1	TRBV4-1	NA	CASSAYREGSDTEAFF	TGCGCCAGCAGCGCTTACAGGGAAGGGTCGGACACTGAAGCTTTCTTT
few	TRBJ2-1	TRBV10-1	NA	CASSESGSYGEQFF	TGCGCCAGCAGTGAGTCCGGAAGCTACGGTGAGCAGTTCTTC
NA	TRBJ1-2	TRBV12-3/TRBV12-4	TRBD1	CASRGTGEGGYTF	TGTGCCAGCAGAGGGACAGGGGAAGGCGGCTACACCTTC
NA	TRBJ2-5	TRBV4-1	NA	CASSQVHLETQYF	TGCGCCAGCAGCCAAGTTCATCTAGAGACCCAGTACTTC
few	TRBJ2-1	TRBV15	TRBD1	CATSSSGTGWDEQFF	TGTGCCACCAGCAGCTCCGGGACAGGGTGGGATGAGCAGTTCTTC
many	TRBJ2-1	TRBV6-1	NA	CASSVSSGFYNEQFF	TGTGCCAGCAGTGTTTCTTCCGGGTTCTACAATGAGCAGTTCTTC
few	TRBJ2-1	TRBV7-9	NA	CASSYSADGEQFF	TGTGCCAGCAGCTATTCTGCCGATGGTGAGCAGTTCTTC
NA	TRBJ1-6	TRBV7-6	TRBD1	CASSPGQVNSPLHF	TGTGCCAGCAGCCCGGGACAGGTTAATTCACCCCTCCACTTT
NA	TRBJ1-5	TRBV6-6	TRBD1	CASSYPLTGAAGNQPQHF	TGTGCCAGCAGTTACCCGCTCACAGGGGCGGCTGGCAATCAGCCCCAGCATTTT
few	TRBJ1-1	TRBV7-6	NA	CASSLSPRTEAFF	TGTGCCAGCAGCTTAAGTCCGAGGACTGAAGCTTTCTTT
many	TRBJ1-2	TRBV15	TRBD1	CATSRARQGTYGYTF	TGTGCCACCAGCAGAGCCCGACAGGGAACCTATGGCTACACCTTC
NA	TRBJ2-1	TRBV28	TRBD1	CASSSGQGGGQFF	TGTGCCAGCAGTTCAGGACAGGGCGGTGGGCAGTTCTTC
many	TRBJ1-2	TRBV6-1	NA	CASSERYRIDYGYTF	TGTGCCAGCAGTGAACGCTACCGAATTGACTATGGCTACACCTTC
NA	TRBJ2-6	TRBV12-3/TRBV12-4	TRBD1	CASRLGQGFSGANVLTF	TGTGCCAGCAGGCTCGGACAGGGATTTTCCGGGGCCAACGTCCTGACTTTC
NA	TRBJ1-6	TRBV27	NA	CASSSPGLQYSPLHF	TGTGCCAGCAGTTCACCCGGGCTCCAATATTCACCCCTCCACTTT
few	TRBJ1-2	TRBV4-2	TRBD1	CASSQDQGSGTEDYGYTF	TGTGCCAGCAGCCAAGATCAAGGGTCTGGGACAGAAGACTATGGCTACACCTTC
NA	TRBJ1-5	TRBV7-9	NA	CASSPKLPTRPQHF	TGTGCCAGCAGCCCCAAATTACCGACGCGGCCCCAGCATTTT
many	TRBJ1-1	TRBV7-8	NA	CASSLVGTYTNTEAFF	TGTGCCAGCAGCTTAGTAGGAACCTATACGAACACTGAAGCTTTCTTT
NA	TRBJ2-2	TRBV7-9	NA	CASSFQVQGTGELFF	TGTGCCAGCAGCTTTCAGGTTCAGGGAACCGGGGAGCTGTTTTTT